The rows below give T cell receptor beta chains drawn from one sample of a study of glioma-infiltrating T cells. TCRdb re-analysed the multiplex PCR reads in MiXCR, keeping a single row per CDR3 protein. The sample includes a few hundred thousand distinct CDR3 sequences, 41% seen only once; the top ten take more than 10%. The source material was glioma tissue, nonneoplastic brain tissue, or PBMCs (not recorded which). The source of these receptors is a human donor with low-grade glioma or glioblastoma, undergoing nonglioma brain surgery, or in good health (not recorded which). The CDR3 runs from the conserved cysteine through the conserved F or W. D genes are given only for firm matches. Only some rows state a clone size, as once, few, many or a class for expanded clones.

>TRBV10-3|TRBJ2-3|-|TRBD1
TGTGCCATCAGGCCCACGGACAGGACAACAGATACGCAGTATTTT
CAIRPTDRTTDTQYF
>TRBV6-2/TRBV6-3|TRBJ1-1|few|-
TGTGCCAGCAGTTACAGGGACTGGAACACTGAAGCTTTCTTT
CASSYRDWNTEAFF
>TRBV5-1|TRBJ2-7|-|-
TGCGCCAGCAGATCTTCCAGCGGGCTGAGCTACGAGCAGTACTTC
CASRSSSGLSYEQYF
>TRBV6-1|TRBJ1-2|-|-
TGTGCCAGCAGTAAGCGCCTCTCCGGGACCAAAATCGGGTATGGCTACACCTTC
CASSKRLSGTKIGYGYTF
>TRBV29-1|TRBJ1-2|-|-
TGCAGCGTCCGCCGAGGGCGCTATGGCTACACCTTC
CSVRRGRYGYTF
>TRBV10-3|TRBJ2-2|-|TRBD2
TGTGCCATCAGGACTCTAGCGGGAGTCACCGGGGAGCTGTTTTTT
CAIRTLAGVTGELFF
>TRBV27|TRBJ1-1|many|-
TGTGCCAGCAGTTTAAAAGGGTCCACTGAAGCTTTCTTT
CASSLKGSTEAFF
>TRBV12-3/TRBV12-4|TRBJ1-1|-|TRBD1
TGTGCCAGCAGTATACTAGCGACAGGGATCACTGAAGCTTTCTTT
CASSILATGITEAFF
>TRBV28|TRBJ2-3|-|-
TGTGCCAGCAGTTTGCCGGGGGCGCAAGATACGCAGTATTTT
CASSLPGAQDTQYF
>TRBV28|TRBJ2-1|few|-
TGTGCCAGCAGCCCTACCAGGGACTACAATGAGCAGTTCTTC
CASSPTRDYNEQFF
>TRBV29-1|TRBJ2-7|-|TRBD2
TGCAGCGTTGTGGGACTAGCGGGGGCCTACGAGCAGTACTTC
CSVVGLAGAYEQYF
>TRBV19|TRBJ2-2|few|TRBD1
TGTGCCAGTAGTACCCGATACAGGGGGATCGGGGAGCTGTTTTTT
CASSTRYRGIGELFF
>TRBV27|TRBJ2-1|few|TRBD2
TGTGCCAGCTCTCCGCTAGCGGGATTCCATAATGAGCAGTTCTTC
CASSPLAGFHNEQFF
>TRBV7-9|TRBJ2-1|few|-
TGTGCCAGCAGCTTGGGGGCCGGGCGGGAGAGAGGGAATGAGCAGTTCTTC
CASSLGAGRERGNEQFF
>TRBV12-3/TRBV12-4|TRBJ1-2|few|-
TGTGCCAGCAGTGACCCAGGGCCGCCCAATCCCTATGGCTACACCTTC
CASSDPGPPNPYGYTF
>TRBV7-2|TRBJ1-2|many|TRBD1
TGTGCCAGCAGCTTAGACAGGGGGAGTAGCTATGGCTACACCTTC
CASSLDRGSSYGYTF
>TRBV7-3|TRBJ2-3|few|TRBD2
TGTGCCAGCAGCTTAACCGGCGGGAGGGCCTATGGTACGCAGTATTTT
CASSLTGGRAYGTQYF
>TRBV5-6|TRBJ2-4|many|-
TGTGCCAGCAGCTTGCTCGAGGGGGGACTAGCCAAAAACATTCAGTACTTC
CASSLLEGGLAKNIQYF
>TRBV18|TRBJ2-1|-|-
TGTGCCAGCTCACAGGGACAAGACAATGAGCAGTTCTTC
CASSQGQDNEQFF
>TRBV28|TRBJ1-5|-|-
TGTGCCAGCAGTTTTCGGGCAGGGAGATTCAGGCCCCAGCATTTT
CASSFRAGRFRPQHF
>TRBV4-3|TRBJ1-1|many|-
TGCGCCAGCAGCCAAGATATGGGTAGCACTGAAGCTTTCTTT
CASSQDMGSTEAFF
>TRBV27|TRBJ2-1|few|-
TGTGCCAGCAGCACGAGGACTTACAATGAGCAGTTCTTC
CASSTRTYNEQFF
>TRBV27|TRBJ2-7|-|TRBD1
TGTGCCGGCAGTGCCCCTGGACAGGGGTTGAGGTCCTACGAGCAGTACTTC
CAGSAPGQGLRSYEQYF
>TRBV6-2/TRBV6-3|TRBJ2-5|many|-
TGTGCCAGCAGTTCAGCAGGGCTAGACCAAGAGACCCAGTACTTC
CASSSAGLDQETQYF
>TRBV6-2/TRBV6-3|TRBJ2-1|-|-
TGTGCCAGCAGGGCCCGGTGGCTAGCGTCGGACAATGAGCAGTTCTTC
CASRARWLASDNEQFF
>TRBV19|TRBJ2-1|few|TRBD1
TGTGCCAGTTCGGGACAGGCTAGCAGTATCACCTACAATGAGCAGTTCTTC
CASSGQASSITYNEQFF